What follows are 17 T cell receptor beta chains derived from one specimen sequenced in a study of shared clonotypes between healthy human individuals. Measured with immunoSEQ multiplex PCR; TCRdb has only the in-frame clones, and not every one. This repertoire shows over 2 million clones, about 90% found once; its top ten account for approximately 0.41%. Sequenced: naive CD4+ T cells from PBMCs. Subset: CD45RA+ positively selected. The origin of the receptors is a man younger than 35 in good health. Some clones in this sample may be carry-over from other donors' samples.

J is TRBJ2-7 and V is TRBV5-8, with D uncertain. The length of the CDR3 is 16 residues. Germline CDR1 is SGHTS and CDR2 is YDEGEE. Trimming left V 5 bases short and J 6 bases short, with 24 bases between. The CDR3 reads CASSAQLLLRAPEQYF. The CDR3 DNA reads TGTGCCAGCAGTGCACAACTACTCCTAAGGGCTCCCGAGCAGTACTTC.

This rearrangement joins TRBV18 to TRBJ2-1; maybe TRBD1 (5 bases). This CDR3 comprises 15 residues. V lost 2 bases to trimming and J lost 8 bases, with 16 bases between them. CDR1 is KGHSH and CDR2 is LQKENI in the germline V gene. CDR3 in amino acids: CASSPTNGQGYEQFF. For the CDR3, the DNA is TGTGCCAGCTCACCAACGAACGGACAAGGCTATGAGCAGTTCTTC.

The CDR3 nucleotides read TGTGCCAGCAGCTCGGAAGGGACTCTGGGGGAGACCCAGTACTTC. Translated: CASSSEGTLGETQYF. J is TRBJ2-5 and V is TRBV5-4; possible D gene TRBD2, 6 bases. V lost 3 bases, J lost 5 bases, and 17 bases lay in between. The CDR3 length is 15 residues. Germline-derived CDR1 and CDR2 are SGHNT and YYREEE (reference sequence).

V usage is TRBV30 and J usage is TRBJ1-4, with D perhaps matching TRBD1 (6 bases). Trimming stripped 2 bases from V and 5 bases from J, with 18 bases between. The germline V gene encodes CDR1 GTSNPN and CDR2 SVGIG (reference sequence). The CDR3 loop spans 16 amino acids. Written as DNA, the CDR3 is TGTGCCTGGAGTATCAGGGGAAGGGGAGAAAATGAAAAACTGTTTTTT. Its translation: CAWSIRGRGENEKLFF.

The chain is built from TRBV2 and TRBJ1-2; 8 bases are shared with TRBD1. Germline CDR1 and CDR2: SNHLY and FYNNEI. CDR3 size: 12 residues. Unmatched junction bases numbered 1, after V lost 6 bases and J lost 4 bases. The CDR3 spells CASRTGVYGYTF. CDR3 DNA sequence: TGTGCCAGCAGGACAGGGGTCTATGGCTACACCTTC.

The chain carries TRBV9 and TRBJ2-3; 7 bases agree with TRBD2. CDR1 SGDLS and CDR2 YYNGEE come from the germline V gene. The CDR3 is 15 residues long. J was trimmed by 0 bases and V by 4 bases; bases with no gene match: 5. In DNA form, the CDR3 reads TGTGCCAGCAGCTCACTAGCGTATAGCACAGATACGCAGTATTTT. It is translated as CASSSLAYSTDTQYF.

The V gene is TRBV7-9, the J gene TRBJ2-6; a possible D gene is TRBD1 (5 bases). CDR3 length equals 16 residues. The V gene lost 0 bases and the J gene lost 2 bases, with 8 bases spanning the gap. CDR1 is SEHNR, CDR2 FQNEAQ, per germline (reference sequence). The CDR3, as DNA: TGTGCCAGCAGCTTAGCTTTGGGGCCTGGGGCCAACGTCCTGACTTTC. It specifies CASSLALGPGANVLTF. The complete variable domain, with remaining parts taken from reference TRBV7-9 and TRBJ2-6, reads DTGVSQNPRHKITKRGQNVTFRCDPISEHNRLYWYRQTLGQGPEFLTYFQNEAQLEKSRLLSDRFSAERPKGSFSTLEIQRTEQGDSAMYLCASSLALGPGANVLTFGAGSRLTVL.

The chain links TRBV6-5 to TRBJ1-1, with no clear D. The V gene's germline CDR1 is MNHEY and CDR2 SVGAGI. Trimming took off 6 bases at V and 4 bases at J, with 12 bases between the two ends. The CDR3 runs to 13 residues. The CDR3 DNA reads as TGTGCCAGCAGCCTCGCACGGGGCACTGAAGCTTTCTTT. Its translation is CASSLARGTEAFF.

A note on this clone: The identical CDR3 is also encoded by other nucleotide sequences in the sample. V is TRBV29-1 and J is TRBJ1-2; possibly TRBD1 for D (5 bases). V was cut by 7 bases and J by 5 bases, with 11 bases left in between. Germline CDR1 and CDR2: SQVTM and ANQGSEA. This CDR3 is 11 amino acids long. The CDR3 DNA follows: TGCAGCGGGGGAGGGGATTATGGCTACACCTTC. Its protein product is CSGGGDYGYTF. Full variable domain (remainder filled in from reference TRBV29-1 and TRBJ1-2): SAVISQKPSRDICQRGTSLTIQCQVDSQVTMMFWYRQQPGQSLTLIATANQGSEATYESGFVIDKFPISRPNLTFSTLTVSNMSPEDSSIYLCSGGGDYGYTFGSGTRLTVV.

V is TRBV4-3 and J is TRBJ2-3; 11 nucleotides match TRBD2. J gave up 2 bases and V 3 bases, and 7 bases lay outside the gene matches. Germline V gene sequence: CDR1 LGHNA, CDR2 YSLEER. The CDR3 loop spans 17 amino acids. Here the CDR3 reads CASSQGTSGPFTDTQYF. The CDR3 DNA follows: TGCGCCAGCAGCCAGGGGACTAGCGGACCTTTCACAGATACGCAGTATTTT.

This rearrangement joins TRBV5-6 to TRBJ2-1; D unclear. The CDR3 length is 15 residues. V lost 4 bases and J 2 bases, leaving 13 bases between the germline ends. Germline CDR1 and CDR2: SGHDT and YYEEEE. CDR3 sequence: CASSQLTSTYNEQFF. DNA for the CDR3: TGTGCCAGCAGCCAGCTGACATCTACCTACAATGAGCAGTTCTTC.

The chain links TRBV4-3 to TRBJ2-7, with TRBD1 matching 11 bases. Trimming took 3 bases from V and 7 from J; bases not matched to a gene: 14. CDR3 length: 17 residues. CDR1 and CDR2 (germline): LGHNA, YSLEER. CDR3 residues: CASSQSAQGQGVYEQYF. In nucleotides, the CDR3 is TGCGCCAGCAGCCAGTCAGCCCAGGGACAGGGGGTTTATGAGCAGTACTTC.

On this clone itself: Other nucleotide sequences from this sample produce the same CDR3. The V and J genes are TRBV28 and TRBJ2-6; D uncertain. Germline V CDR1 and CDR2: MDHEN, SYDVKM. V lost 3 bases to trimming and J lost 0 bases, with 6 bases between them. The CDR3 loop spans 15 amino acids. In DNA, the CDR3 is TGTGCCAGCAGTTTCCTGGGCTCTGGGGCCAACGTCCTGACTTTC. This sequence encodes CASSFLGSGANVLTF.

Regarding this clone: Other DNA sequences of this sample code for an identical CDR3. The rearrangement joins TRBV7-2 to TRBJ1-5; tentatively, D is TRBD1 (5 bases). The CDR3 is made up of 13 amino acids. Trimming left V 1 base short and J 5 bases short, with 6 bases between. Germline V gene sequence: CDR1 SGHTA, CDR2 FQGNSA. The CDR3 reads CASSLEGHQPQHF. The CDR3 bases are TGTGCCAGCAGCTTAGAGGGGCATCAGCCCCAGCATTTT.

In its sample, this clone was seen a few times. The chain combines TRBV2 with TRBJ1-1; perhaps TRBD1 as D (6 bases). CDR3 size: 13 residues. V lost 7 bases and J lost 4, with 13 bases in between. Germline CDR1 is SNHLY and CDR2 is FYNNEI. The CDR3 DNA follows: TGTGCCAGCACCTCAGGGGTGGGCACTGAAGCTTTCTTT. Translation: CASTSGVGTEAFF.

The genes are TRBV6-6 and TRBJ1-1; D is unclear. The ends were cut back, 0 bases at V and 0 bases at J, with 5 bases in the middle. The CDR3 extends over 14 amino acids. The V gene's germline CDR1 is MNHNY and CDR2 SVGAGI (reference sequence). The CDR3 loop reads CASSYSSMNTEAFF. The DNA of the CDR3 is TGTGCCAGCAGTTACTCTTCCATGAACACTGAAGCTTTCTTT.

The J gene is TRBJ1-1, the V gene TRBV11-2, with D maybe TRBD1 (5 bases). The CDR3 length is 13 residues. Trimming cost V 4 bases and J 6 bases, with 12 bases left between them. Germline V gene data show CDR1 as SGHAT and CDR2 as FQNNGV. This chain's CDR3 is CASSSQGGAEAFF. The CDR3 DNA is TGTGCCAGCAGCTCTCAGGGAGGCGCTGAAGCTTTCTTT.